This T cell receptor beta chain was profiled in a study of blood T cell repertoires in COVID-19. Only in-frame clones appear in the TCRdb table, and some are missing; sequencing was by immunoSEQ multiplex PCR. This sample has about 200,000 clones, with around 86% found just once. Germline values: CDR1 MNHEY, CDR2 SVGAGI. J lost 5 bases, V lost 5 bases, and 6 bases had no gene match. The CDR3 covers 14 residues. The chain combines TRBV6-5 with TRBJ2-3, with 8 bases aligning to TRBD1. The sample comprised peripheral blood. This sequence was found in a man older than 75 with acute or convalescent COVID-19. CDR3 DNA: TGTGCCAGCAGTAGACAGGGGTGGGTAGATACGCAGTATTTT. Amino acid sequence: CASSRQGWVDTQYF.